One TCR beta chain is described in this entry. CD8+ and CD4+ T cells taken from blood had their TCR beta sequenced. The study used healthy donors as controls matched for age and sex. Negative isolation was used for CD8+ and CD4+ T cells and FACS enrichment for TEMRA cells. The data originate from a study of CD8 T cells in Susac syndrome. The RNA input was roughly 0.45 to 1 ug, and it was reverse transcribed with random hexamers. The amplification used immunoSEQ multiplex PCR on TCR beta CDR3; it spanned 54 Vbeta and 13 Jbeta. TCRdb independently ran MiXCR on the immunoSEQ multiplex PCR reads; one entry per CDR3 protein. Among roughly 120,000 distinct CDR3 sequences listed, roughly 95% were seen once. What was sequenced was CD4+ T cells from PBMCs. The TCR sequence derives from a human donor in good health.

This CDR3 reads CASSFPGGFNTEAFF. The CDR3 nucleotides read TGTGCCAGCAGTTTCCCGGGTGGGTTTAACACTGAAGCTTTCTTT. This chain joins TRBV12-3 or TRBV12-4 and TRBJ1-1; no firm D call. Trimming removed 3 bases at V and 2 bases at J, with 13 bases between. The CDR3 sequence is 15 residues long.